A selection of T cell receptor beta chains follows, all from one sample in a study of Graves' ophthalmopathy and Graves' hyperthyroidism. TCRdb independently ran MiXCR on the multiplex PCR reads; one entry per CDR3 protein. The table has 350,000 to 400,000 distinct CDR3 sequences, around 19% seen once. Sequencing input: peripheral blood. These receptors were collected from a young woman with Graves' ophthalmopathy. Each CDR3 is given with its conserved first and last residue. The D gene is left open where the match is weak. Expanded clones get a size class; other rows say once, few or many, or leave the size out.

d_call j_call v_call clone_size cdr3_aa cdr3_nt
TRBD2 TRBJ2-2 TRBV12-5 . CASGPPSGSGELFF TGTGCTAGTGGCCCGCCTAGCGGGAGCGGGGAGCTGTTTTTT
. TRBJ2-5 TRBV28 few CASSFRLTGRETQYF TGTGCCAGCAGTTTCCGACTAACCGGACGCGAGACCCAGTACTTC
TRBD1 TRBJ1-2 TRBV19 . CDSSMTGGFYGYTF TGTGACAGTAGTATGACAGGGGGCTTTTATGGCTACACCTTC
. TRBJ2-7 TRBV9 many CASSVEAGDYEQYF TGTGCCAGCAGCGTAGAGGCAGGGGACTACGAGCAGTACTTC
. TRBJ2-2 TRBV2 . CASNFQSADTGELFF TGTGCCAGCAATTTTCAGTCAGCGGACACCGGGGAGCTGTTTTTT
TRBD1 TRBJ2-7 TRBV11-2 many CASTRTGQGTSYEQYF TGTGCCAGCACCAGAACTGGACAGGGGACCTCCTACGAGCAGTACTTC
. TRBJ1-5 TRBV19 many CASSMERLGNQPQHF TGTGCCAGTAGTATGGAACGGTTGGGCAATCAGCCCCAGCATTTT
. TRBJ2-5 TRBV12-3/TRBV12-4 many CASHLGAGAWETQYF TGTGCCAGCCATCTGGGGGCGGGGGCCTGGGAGACCCAGTACTTC
TRBD1 TRBJ2-5 TRBV7-3 many CASSARDRAETQYF TGTGCCAGCAGCGCCCGGGACAGGGCAGAGACCCAGTACTTC
TRBD1 TRBJ1-6 TRBV6-2/TRBV6-3 many CASSWTGNNSPLHF TGTGCCAGCAGTTGGACAGGCAATAATTCACCCCTCCACTTT